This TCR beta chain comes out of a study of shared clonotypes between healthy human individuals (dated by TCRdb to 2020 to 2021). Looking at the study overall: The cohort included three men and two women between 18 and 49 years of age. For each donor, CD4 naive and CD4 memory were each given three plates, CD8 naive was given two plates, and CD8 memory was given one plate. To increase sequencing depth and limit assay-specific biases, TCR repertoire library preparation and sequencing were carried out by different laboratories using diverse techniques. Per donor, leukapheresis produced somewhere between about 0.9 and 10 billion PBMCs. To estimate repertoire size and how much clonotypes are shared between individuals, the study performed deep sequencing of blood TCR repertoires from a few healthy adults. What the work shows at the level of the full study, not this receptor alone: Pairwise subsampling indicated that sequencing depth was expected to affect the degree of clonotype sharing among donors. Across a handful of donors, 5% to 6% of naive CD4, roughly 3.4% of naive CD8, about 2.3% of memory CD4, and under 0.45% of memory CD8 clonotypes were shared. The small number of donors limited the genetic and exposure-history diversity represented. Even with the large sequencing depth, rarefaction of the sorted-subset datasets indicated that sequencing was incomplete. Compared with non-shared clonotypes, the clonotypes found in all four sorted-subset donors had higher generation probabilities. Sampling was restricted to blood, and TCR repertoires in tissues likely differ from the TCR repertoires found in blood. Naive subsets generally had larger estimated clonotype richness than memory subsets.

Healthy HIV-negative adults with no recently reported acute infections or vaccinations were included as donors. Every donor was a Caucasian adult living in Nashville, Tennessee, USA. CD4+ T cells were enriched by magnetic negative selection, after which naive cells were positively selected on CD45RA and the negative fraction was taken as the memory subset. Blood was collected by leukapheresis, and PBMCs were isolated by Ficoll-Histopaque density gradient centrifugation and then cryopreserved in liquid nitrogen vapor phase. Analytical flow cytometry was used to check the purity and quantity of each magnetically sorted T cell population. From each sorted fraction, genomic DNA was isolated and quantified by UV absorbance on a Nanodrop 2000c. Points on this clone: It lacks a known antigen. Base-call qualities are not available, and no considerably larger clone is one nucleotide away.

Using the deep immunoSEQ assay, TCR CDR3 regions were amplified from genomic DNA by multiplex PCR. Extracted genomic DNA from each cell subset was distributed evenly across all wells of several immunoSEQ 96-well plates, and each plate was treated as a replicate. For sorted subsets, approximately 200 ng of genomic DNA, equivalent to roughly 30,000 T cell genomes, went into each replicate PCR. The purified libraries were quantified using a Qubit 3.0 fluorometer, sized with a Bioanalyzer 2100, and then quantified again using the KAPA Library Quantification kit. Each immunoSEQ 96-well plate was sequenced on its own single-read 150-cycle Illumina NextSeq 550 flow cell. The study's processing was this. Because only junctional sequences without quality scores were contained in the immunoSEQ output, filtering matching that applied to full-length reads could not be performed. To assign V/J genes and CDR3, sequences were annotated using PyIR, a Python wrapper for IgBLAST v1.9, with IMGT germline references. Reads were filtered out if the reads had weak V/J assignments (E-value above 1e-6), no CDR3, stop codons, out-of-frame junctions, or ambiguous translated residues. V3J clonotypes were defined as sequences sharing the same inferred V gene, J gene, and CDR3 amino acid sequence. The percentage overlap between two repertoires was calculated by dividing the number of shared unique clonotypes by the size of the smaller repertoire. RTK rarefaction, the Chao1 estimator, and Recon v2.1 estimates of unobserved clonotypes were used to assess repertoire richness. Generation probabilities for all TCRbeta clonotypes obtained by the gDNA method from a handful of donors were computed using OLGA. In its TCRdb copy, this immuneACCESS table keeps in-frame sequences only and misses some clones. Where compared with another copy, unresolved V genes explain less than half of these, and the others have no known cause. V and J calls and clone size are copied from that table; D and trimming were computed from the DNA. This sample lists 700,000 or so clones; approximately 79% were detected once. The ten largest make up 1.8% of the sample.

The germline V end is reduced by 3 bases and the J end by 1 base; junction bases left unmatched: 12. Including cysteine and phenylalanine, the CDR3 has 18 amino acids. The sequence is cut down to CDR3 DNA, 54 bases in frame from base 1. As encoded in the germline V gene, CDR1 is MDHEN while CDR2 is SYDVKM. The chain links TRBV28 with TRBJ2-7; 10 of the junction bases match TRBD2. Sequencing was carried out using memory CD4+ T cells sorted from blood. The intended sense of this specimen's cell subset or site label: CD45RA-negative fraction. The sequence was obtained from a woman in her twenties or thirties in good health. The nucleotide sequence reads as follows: TGTGCCAGCAGTTTCGATGGTCTAGCGGGAGTTAAGTCCTACGAGCAGTACTTC. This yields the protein CASSFDGLAGVKSYEQYF.